This TCR beta chain was captured in a study of blood T cells in healthy people across ages. Germline lookup yields CDR1 MNHEY and CDR2 SVGAGI. V lost 0 bases, J lost 0 bases, and 15 bases lay in between. The CDR3 has 17 residues. This clonotype was counted many times. The antigen is not known. Study results and limitations: Not knowing donor CMV status may have confounded expanded clonotype changes.

A second roughly 6 to 12 cycle PCR used barcoded and J-beta primers. TCRdb re-called the 5' RACE reads through MiXCR, storing one row per CDR3 protein. The sample has 850,000 to 950,000 distinct CDR3 sequences; 29% are singletons. The sequenced sample consisted of blood. The chain uses TRBV6-5 and TRBJ2-7, with D perhaps matching TRBD2 (7 bases). The receptor comes from an elderly woman in good health. In nucleotides, the CDR3 is TGTGCCAGCAGTTACTCGACGGCGGGGGCGAGCTCCTACGAGCAGTACTTC. Amino acid sequence: CASSYSTAGASSYEQYF.